Below are 32 T cell receptor beta chains sequenced from a single sample in a study of blood T cell repertoires in COVID-19. Repertoires were generated with immunoSEQ multiplex PCR, while TCRdb's copy carries only in-frame clones and drops some. The sample lists tens of thousands of clones, 65% to 90% occurring once. The sequenced material came from peripheral blood. The source of these receptors is a man aged 60-69 years with acute or convalescent COVID-19.

The V call is TRBV19, the J call TRBJ1-5; D is unclear. Germline V gene sequence: CDR1 LNHDA, CDR2 SQIVND (reference sequence). CDR3 length equals 14 residues. V lost 6 bases to trimming and J lost 0 bases, with 9 bases between them. In DNA form, the CDR3 reads TGTGCCAGTAGCCTTACATATAGCAATCAGCCCCAGCATTTT. Translating gives CASSLTYSNQPQHF.

The rearrangement links TRBV7-8 to TRBJ2-1; TRBD2 matches 11 bases. Losses at the gene ends were 4 bases for V and 9 bases for J; bases not matched to a gene: 8. Germline CDR1 and CDR2: SGHVS and FQNEAQ. This CDR3 contains 15 residues. The CDR3 reads CASSWDSGGAGEQFF. The DNA for the CDR3 is TGTGCCAGCAGCTGGGATAGCGGGGGGGCCGGTGAGCAGTTCTTC.

The V gene is TRBV4-1, the J gene TRBJ2-7; 9 bases line up with TRBD1. The germline V gene encodes CDR1 MGHRA and CDR2 YSYEKL. The CDR3 spans 16 residues. V shed 0 bases and J 3 bases; nucleotides not matched to a gene: 6. The CDR3 nucleotides read TGCGCCAGCAGCCAAGAATTCGGACAGGGGTTCTACGAGCAGTACTTC. This gives the protein CASSQEFGQGFYEQYF.

This chain connects TRBV7-9 to TRBJ2-3, with TRBD2 identical over 8 bases. V was clipped by 5 bases and J by 3 bases; unmatched bases: 13. Germline V lookup: CDR1 SEHNR, CDR2 FQNEAQ (reference sequence). The CDR3 is 17 residues long. The CDR3 spells CASSIHAGTRVTDTQYF. The CDR3 DNA follows: TGTGCCAGCAGCATCCACGCCGGGACTAGAGTTACAGATACGCAGTATTTT.

This rearrangement joins TRBV11-2 to TRBJ1-3; 7 nucleotides agree with TRBD1. Looked up from germline, CDR1 is SGHAT and CDR2 is FQNNGV. The CDR3 has 17 residues. Trimming at V came to 4 bases and at J to 4 bases, leaving 13 bases not matched to a gene. The CDR3 is CASSSYIASGQGNTIYF. DNA for the CDR3: TGTGCCAGCAGCTCTTATATCGCCTCGGGACAGGGAAACACCATATATTTT.

The chain joins TRBV2 to TRBJ1-1; D is undetermined. CDR1 and CDR2 (germline): SNHLY, FYNNEI. This CDR3 spans 15 amino acids. V lost 6 bases and J 3 bases, leaving 17 bases between the germline ends. The CDR3 DNA reads as TGTGCCAGCAGAGCAATTGGGAGTGGGGACACTGAAGCTTTCTTT. As protein: CASRAIGSGDTEAFF.

This chain links TRBV13 with TRBJ2-1; tentatively, D is TRBD2 (6 bases). Germline-derived CDR1 and CDR2 are PRHDT and FYEKMQ (reference sequence). V was shortened by 6 bases and J by 4 bases, with 13 bases between the two germline ends. This CDR3 spans 14 amino acids. The CDR3 bases are TGTGCCAGCAGGGGGGGAGCGGTTTACAATGAGCAGTTCTTC. This codes for CASRGGAVYNEQFF.

The chain carries TRBV6-2 or TRBV6-3 and TRBJ2-4, with 8 bases matching TRBD1. This CDR3 contains 17 residues. V was pared by 6 bases and J by 6 bases, with 16 bases of the junction left unmatched. In germline, CDR1 is MNHEY, CDR2 SVGEGT. The CDR3 here is CASSHSRTLTGGNIQYF. The CDR3 nucleotides are TGTGCCAGCAGCCACTCCCGGACTCTAACAGGGGGAAACATTCAGTACTTC.

This chain uses TRBV2 with TRBJ1-6; tentative D call: TRBD1 (5 bases). The CDR3 has 15 amino acids. Germline CDR1 and CDR2: SNHLY and FYNNEI. The ends were cut back, 7 bases at V and 4 bases at J, with 14 bases in the middle. The CDR3 region is CASNPMGLYNSPLHF. CDR3 in DNA: TGTGCCAGCAATCCAATGGGGCTATATAATTCACCCCTCCACTTT.

This clone was recorded only once. The rearrangement joins TRBV18 to TRBJ1-6; D call uncertain. Germline values: CDR1 KGHSH, CDR2 LQKENI. V lost 6 bases, J lost 0 bases, and 12 bases lay in between. The CDR3 covers 16 residues. The CDR3 DNA follows: TGTGCCAGCTCTCCTACCGCGAGCTCCTATAATTCACCCCTCCACTTT. Translating gives CASSPTASSYNSPLHF.

This rearrangement joins TRBV27 to TRBJ1-2; 8 bases are shared with TRBD1. Germline V CDR1 and CDR2: MNHEY, SMNVEV (reference sequence). After removal of 5 bases from V and 4 bases from J, the junction contained 6 bases not matched to a gene. This CDR3 contains 14 residues. This chain's CDR3 is CASSPQGAGYGYTF. The CDR3 DNA reads as TGTGCCAGCAGTCCTCAGGGGGCGGGCTATGGCTACACCTTC.

The chain combines TRBV5-1 with TRBJ2-3; 7 bases agree with TRBD1. This CDR3 is built from 14 residues. Germline CDR1 and CDR2: SGHRS and YFSETQ. After removal of 0 bases from V and 5 bases from J, the junction contained 3 bases not matched to a gene. The CDR3 nucleotides are TGCGCCAGCAGCTTGGGGCAGGGGGTAGATACGCAGTATTTT. This codes for CASSLGQGVDTQYF.

The rearrangement joins TRBV29-1 to TRBJ1-1, with 7 bases lining up with TRBD1. CDR1 is SQVTM, CDR2 ANQGSEA, per germline. The trim removed 7 bases at V and 4 bases at J, leaving 9 bases unmatched. This CDR3 has 13 residues. This chain's CDR3 is CSATPRGFTEAFF. CDR3 bases: TGCAGCGCGACGCCCAGGGGGTTCACTGAAGCTTTCTTT.

The chain carries TRBV5-1 and TRBJ1-2, with D possibly matching TRBD1 (6 bases). The V and J ends lost 0 bases and 7 bases respectively, with 13 bases between them. This CDR3 comprises 14 residues. Germline lookup yields CDR1 SGHRS and CDR2 YFSETQ. The CDR3 sequence is CASSLGPTGGGYTF. CDR3 bases: TGCGCCAGCAGCTTGGGTCCGACAGGTGGTGGCTACACCTTC.

This rearrangement joins TRBV5-5 to TRBJ1-5, with a possible D match to TRBD1 (5 bases). Germline V gene lookup returns CDR1 SGHKS and CDR2 YYEKEE (reference sequence). Trimming took 4 bases from V and 4 from J, leaving 12 bases between them. This CDR3 is built from 14 residues. The CDR3 region has the DNA TGTGCCAGCAGCCGACAGTTAAGTAATCAGCCCCAGCATTTT. Translated, it gives CASSRQLSNQPQHF.

V and J are TRBV6-5 and TRBJ1-1, with D maybe TRBD1 (5 bases). Germline V lookup: CDR1 MNHEY, CDR2 SVGAGI. The V end lost 7 bases, the J end lost 1 base, and 7 bases lay between the germline ends. The length of the CDR3 is 12 residues. Here the CDR3 DNA reads TGTGCCAGCATAGGGGCGAACACTGAAGCTTTCTTT. It yields the protein CASIGANTEAFF.

The chain combines TRBV6-4 with TRBJ2-2; 7 nucleotides agree with TRBD1. CDR3 length equals 16 residues. Germline CDR1 and CDR2: MRHNA and SNTAGT. The V segment lost 4 bases and the J segment 0 bases; nucleotides outside the gene matches: 5. Here the CDR3 reads CASSVQGPANTGELFF. For the CDR3, the DNA is TGTGCCAGCAGTGTACAGGGGCCAGCGAACACCGGGGAGCTGTTTTTT.

The chain employs TRBV19 and TRBJ1-1, with D uncertain. This CDR3 has 13 amino acids. CDR1 and CDR2 from the germline V gene are LNHDA and SQIVND (reference sequence). Trimming shortened V by 7 bases and J by 1 base, and 10 bases separated the two germline ends. The CDR3 here is CASNIGKNTEAFF. The CDR3 coding sequence is TGTGCCAGTAATATCGGGAAGAACACTGAAGCTTTCTTT. The whole variable domain, remainder taken from reference TRBV19 and TRBJ1-1, is DGGITQSPKYLFRKEGQNVTLSCEQNLNHDAMYWYRQDPGQGLRLIYYSQIVNDFQKGDIAEGYSVSREKKESFPLTVTSAQKNPTAFYLCASNIGKNTEAFFGQGTRLTVV.

This rearrangement joins TRBV30 to TRBJ1-2, with TRBD1 as a possible D gene (5 bases). The CDR3 is 12 residues long. The ends were cut back, 3 bases at V and 4 bases at J, with 9 bases in the middle. In germline, CDR1 is GTSNPN, CDR2 SVGIG (reference sequence). Here the CDR3 DNA reads TGTGCCTGGAGGGGGGGTACCTATGGCTACACCTTC. Translation: CAWRGGTYGYTF.

The rearrangement links TRBV18 to TRBJ1-2; no clear D. Germline V gives CDR1 KGHSH, CDR2 LQKENI. The CDR3 covers 15 residues. Trimming took 6 bases from V and 4 from J, leaving 18 bases between them. DNA of the CDR3: TGTGCCAGCTCGTCCGGGAATGACCCAATCTATGGCTACACCTTC. Translated, it gives CASSSGNDPIYGYTF.

This clone was seen only a few times. This chain links TRBV3-1 (or the pseudogene TRBV3-2) with TRBJ1-1; possibly TRBD1 for D (5 bases). Trimming removed 0 bases from V and 4 bases from J, with 15 bases in between. Germline CDR1 reads LGHDT; CDR2 reads YNNKEL (reference sequence). The CDR3 covers 16 residues. CDR3 DNA sequence: TGTGCCAGCAGCCAAGAAAAGGGGAAGGGCGGCACTGAAGCTTTCTTT. Translating it yields CASSQEKGKGGTEAFF.

The chain links TRBV9 to TRBJ2-1; possibly TRBD1 for D (6 bases). The CDR3 runs 15 residues. Germline V gives CDR1 SGDLS, CDR2 YYNGEE. V lost 3 bases, J lost 3 bases, and 13 bases lay in between. The CDR3 reads CASSATGNYYNEQFF. DNA for the CDR3: TGTGCCAGCAGCGCCACAGGGAATTACTACAATGAGCAGTTCTTC.

This clone appeared once. The chain couples TRBV4-2 to TRBJ2-3; D not certain. Germline values: CDR1 LGHNA, CDR2 YNFKEQ. The CDR3 length is 17 residues. V was cut by 2 bases and J by 1 base, with 16 bases left in between. The DNA of the CDR3 is TGTGCCAGCAGCCAAAGAATGCCCTCACCGGGCACAGATACGCAGTATTTT. Translating gives CASSQRMPSPGTDTQYF.

V usage is TRBV5-5 and J usage is TRBJ1-4, with 7 bases aligning to TRBD1. Germline assignment: CDR1 SGHKS and CDR2 YYEKEE (reference sequence). J gave up 7 bases and V 0 bases, and 9 bases lay outside the gene matches. CDR3 size: 16 residues. For the CDR3, the DNA is TGTGCCAGCAGCTTGGAGGTACAGGGGAGGTTTGAAAAACTGTTTTTT. It encodes CASSLEVQGRFEKLFF. The whole variable domain, filled in from reference TRBV5-5 and TRBJ1-4, reads DAGVTQSPTHLIKTRGQQVTLRCSPISGHKSVSWYQQVLGQGPQFIFQYYEKEERGRGNFPDRFSARQFPNYSSELNVNALLLGDSALYLCASSLEVQGRFEKLFFGSGTQLSVL.

For the CDR3, the DNA is TGTGCCAGCAGTCAGGCCGTTAATTCACCCCTCCACTTT. This gives the protein CASSQAVNSPLHF. The V call is TRBV12-3 or TRBV12-4, the J call TRBJ1-6; D not resolved. The CDR3 extends over 13 amino acids. V was cut by 5 bases and J by 6 bases, with 8 bases left in between.

The chain uses TRBV5-5 and TRBJ2-2, with a possible D match to TRBD1 (5 bases). Trimming stripped 3 bases from V and 7 bases from J, with 13 bases between. CDR1 and CDR2 from the germline V gene are SGHKS and YYEKEE (reference sequence). The CDR3 loop spans 14 amino acids. CDR3 coding DNA: TGTGCCAGCAGCTCCCTGGCAGGGAACGGGGAGCTGTTTTTT. Residues: CASSSLAGNGELFF.

The chain combines TRBV14 with TRBJ1-2; a weak D match, TRBD1 (5 bases). Per the germline V gene, CDR1 is SGHDN and CDR2 is FVKESK. With 1 base removed from V and 7 bases from J, the gap between germline ends came to 19 bases. The CDR3 sequence is 16 residues long. In DNA form, the CDR3 reads TGTGCCAGCAGCCAAGCGGGCAGGGCCTTAGCCGGTGGCTACACCTTC. Translation: CASSQAGRALAGGYTF.

This clone occurred once. This rearrangement joins TRBV5-1 to TRBJ1-6; D is possibly TRBD1 (5 bases). The CDR3 has 15 residues. V lost 0 bases to trimming and J lost 6 bases, with 10 bases between them. Germline V CDR1 and CDR2: SGHRS, YFSETQ. The CDR3 DNA reads TGCGCCAGCAGCTTGGCCGGGAGGGGTAATTCACCCCTCCACTTT. Protein product: CASSLAGRGNSPLHF.

V is TRBV7-9 and J is TRBJ1-2; D uncertain. Deletions cut 1 base from V and 4 bases from J, with 7 bases between. Germline V gene sequence: CDR1 SEHNR, CDR2 FQNEAQ (reference sequence). The CDR3 loop spans 13 amino acids. The CDR3 reads CASSLGGGYGYTF. The CDR3 DNA reads TGTGCCAGCAGCTTAGGAGGAGGCTATGGCTACACCTTC.

The rearrangement uses TRBV3-1 (or the pseudogene TRBV3-2) and TRBJ1-1; D not resolved. V lost 3 bases, J lost 1 base, and 12 bases lay in between. Germline values: CDR1 LGHDT, CDR2 YNNKEL (reference sequence). The CDR3 is 15 amino acids. In nucleotides, the CDR3 is TGTGCCAGCAGCCACCCGGGAGCACAGAACACTGAAGCTTTCTTT. Translated: CASSHPGAQNTEAFF.

This chain joins TRBV5-1 and TRBJ1-1; the D gene is possibly TRBD1 (6 bases). Germline V CDR1 and CDR2: SGHRS, YFSETQ. CDR3 size: 14 residues. V was cut by 3 bases and J by 5 bases, with 14 bases left in between. CDR3 region: CASSSPGQGTEAFF. DNA of the CDR3: TGCGCCAGCAGCTCCCCGGGACAAGGGACTGAAGCTTTCTTT.

The chain employs TRBV7-9 and TRBJ1-1; D may be TRBD1 (6 bases). CDR1 is SEHNR and CDR2 is FQNEAQ in the germline V gene (reference sequence). The CDR3 totals 13 residues. The germline V and J ends were trimmed by 5 bases and 1 base, with 8 bases remaining between them. The CDR3 region has the DNA TGTGCCAGCAGCCTGGGACAGAACACTGAAGCTTTCTTT. Translating it yields CASSLGQNTEAFF.